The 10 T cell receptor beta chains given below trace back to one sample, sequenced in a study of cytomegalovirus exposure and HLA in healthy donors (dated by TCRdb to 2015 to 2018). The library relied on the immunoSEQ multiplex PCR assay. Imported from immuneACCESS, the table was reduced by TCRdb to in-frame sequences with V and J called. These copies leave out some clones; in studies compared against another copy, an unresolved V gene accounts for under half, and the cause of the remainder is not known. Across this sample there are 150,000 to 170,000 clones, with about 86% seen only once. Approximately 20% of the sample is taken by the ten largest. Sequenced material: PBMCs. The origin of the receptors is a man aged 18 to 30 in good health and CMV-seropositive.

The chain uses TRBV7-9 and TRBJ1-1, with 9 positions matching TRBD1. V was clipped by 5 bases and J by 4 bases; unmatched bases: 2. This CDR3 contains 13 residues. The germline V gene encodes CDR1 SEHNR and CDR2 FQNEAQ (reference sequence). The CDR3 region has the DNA TGTGCCAGCAGCGGGACAGGGAGCACTGAAGCTTTCTTT. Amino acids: CASSGTGSTEAFF.

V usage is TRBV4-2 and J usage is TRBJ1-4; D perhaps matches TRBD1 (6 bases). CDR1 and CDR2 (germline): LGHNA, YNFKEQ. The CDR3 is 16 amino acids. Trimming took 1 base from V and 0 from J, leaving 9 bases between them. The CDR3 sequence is CASSQARQATNEKLFF. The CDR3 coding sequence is TGTGCCAGCAGCCAAGCCAGACAGGCAACTAATGAAAAACTGTTTTTT.

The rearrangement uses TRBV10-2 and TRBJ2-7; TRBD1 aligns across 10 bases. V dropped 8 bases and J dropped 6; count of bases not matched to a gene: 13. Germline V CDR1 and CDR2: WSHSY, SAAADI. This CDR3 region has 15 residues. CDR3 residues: CASGTPGTGVTEQYF. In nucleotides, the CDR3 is TGCGCCAGCGGAACCCCCGGGACAGGGGTTACCGAGCAGTACTTC.

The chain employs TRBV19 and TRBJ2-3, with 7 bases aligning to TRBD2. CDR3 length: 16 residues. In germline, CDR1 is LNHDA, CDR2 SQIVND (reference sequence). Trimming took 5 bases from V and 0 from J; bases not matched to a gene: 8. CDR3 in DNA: TGTGCCAGTAGTCCGACTGGCGGGAGAAGCACAGATACGCAGTATTTT. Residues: CASSPTGGRSTDTQYF.

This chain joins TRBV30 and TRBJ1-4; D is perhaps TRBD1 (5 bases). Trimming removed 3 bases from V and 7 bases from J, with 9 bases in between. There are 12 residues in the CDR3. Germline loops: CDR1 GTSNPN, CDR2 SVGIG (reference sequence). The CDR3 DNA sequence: TGTGCCTGGAGCTTAACAGGTGAAAAACTGTTTTTT. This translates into CAWSLTGEKLFF. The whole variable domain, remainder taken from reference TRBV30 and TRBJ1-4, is SQTIHQWPATLVQPVGSPLSLECTVEGTSNPNLYWYRQAAGRGLQLLFYSVGIGQISSEVPQNLSASRPQDRQFILSSKKLLLSDSGFYLCAWSLTGEKLFFGSGTQLSVL.

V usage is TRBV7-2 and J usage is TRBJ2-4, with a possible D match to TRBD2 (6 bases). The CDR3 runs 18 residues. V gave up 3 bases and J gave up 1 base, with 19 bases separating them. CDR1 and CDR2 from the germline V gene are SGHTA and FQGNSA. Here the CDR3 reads CASSFRPPESGAKNIQYF. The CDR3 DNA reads TGTGCCAGCAGCTTTAGACCCCCCGAGAGCGGGGCCAAAAACATTCAGTACTTC.

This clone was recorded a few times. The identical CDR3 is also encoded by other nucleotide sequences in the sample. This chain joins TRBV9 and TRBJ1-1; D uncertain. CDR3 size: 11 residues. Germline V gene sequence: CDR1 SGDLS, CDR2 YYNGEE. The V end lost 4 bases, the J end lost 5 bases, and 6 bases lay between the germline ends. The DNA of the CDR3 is TGTGCCAGCAGCCCCGGGACTGAAGCTTTCTTT. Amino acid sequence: CASSPGTEAFF.

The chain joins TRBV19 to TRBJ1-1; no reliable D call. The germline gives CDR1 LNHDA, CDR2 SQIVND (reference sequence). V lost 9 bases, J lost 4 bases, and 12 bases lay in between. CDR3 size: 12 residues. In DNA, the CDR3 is TGTGCCAGCTTAGACCCAGGCACTGAAGCTTTCTTT. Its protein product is CASLDPGTEAFF.

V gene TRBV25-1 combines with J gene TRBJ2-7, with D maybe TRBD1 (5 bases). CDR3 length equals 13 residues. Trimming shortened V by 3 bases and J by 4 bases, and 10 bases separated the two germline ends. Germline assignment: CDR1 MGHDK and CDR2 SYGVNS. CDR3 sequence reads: CASSDRARYEQYF. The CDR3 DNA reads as TGTGCCAGCAGTGACAGGGCGCGGTACGAGCAGTACTTC.

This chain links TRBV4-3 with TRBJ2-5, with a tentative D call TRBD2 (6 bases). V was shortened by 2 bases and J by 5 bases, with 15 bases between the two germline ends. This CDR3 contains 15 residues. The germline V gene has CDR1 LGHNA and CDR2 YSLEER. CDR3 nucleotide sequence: TGCGCCAGCAGCCAACACGAGGAGGGGCGGGAGACCCAGTACTTC. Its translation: CASSQHEEGRETQYF.